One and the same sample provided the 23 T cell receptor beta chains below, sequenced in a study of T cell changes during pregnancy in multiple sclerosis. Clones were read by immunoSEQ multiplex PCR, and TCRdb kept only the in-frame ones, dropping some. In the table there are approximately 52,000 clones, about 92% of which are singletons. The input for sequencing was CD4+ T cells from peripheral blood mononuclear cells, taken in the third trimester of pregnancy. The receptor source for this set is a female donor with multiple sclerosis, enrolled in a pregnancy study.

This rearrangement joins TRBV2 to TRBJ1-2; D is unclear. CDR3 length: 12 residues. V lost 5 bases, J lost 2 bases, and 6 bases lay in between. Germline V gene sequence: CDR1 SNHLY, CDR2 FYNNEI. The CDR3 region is CASSIENYGYTF. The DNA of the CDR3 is TGTGCCAGCAGTATAGAAAACTATGGCTACACCTTC.

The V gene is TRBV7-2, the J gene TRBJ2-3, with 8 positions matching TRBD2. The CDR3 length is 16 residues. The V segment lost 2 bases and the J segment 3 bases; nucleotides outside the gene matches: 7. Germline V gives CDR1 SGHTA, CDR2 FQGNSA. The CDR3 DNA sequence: TGTGCCAGCAGCTTAATGCGGGGGGTAGGAACAGATACGCAGTATTTT. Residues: CASSLMRGVGTDTQYF. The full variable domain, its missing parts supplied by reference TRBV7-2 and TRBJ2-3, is GAGVSQSPSNKVTEKGKDVELRCDPISGHTALYWYRQSLGQGLEFLIYFQGNSAPDKSGLPSDRFSAERTGGSVSTLTIQRTQQEDSAVYLCASSLMRGVGTDTQYFGPGTRLTVL.

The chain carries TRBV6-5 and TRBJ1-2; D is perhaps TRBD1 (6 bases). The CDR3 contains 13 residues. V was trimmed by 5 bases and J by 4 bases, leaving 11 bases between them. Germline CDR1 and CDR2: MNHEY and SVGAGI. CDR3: CASSKQGVYGYTF. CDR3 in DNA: TGTGCCAGCAGTAAACAGGGAGTCTATGGCTACACCTTC.

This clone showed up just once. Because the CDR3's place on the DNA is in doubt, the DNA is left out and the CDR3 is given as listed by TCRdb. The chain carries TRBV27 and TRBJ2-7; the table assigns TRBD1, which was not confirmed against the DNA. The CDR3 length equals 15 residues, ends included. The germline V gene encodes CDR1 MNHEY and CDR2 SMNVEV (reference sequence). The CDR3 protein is CASSFGPGSPYEQYF.

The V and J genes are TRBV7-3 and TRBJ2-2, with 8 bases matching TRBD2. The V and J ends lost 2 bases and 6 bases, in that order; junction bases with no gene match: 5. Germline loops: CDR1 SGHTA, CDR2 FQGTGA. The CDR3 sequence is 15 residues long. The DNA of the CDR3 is TGTGCCAGCAGCTTAGGGCTAGCGGGTTCCGGGGAGCTGTTTTTT. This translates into CASSLGLAGSGELFF.

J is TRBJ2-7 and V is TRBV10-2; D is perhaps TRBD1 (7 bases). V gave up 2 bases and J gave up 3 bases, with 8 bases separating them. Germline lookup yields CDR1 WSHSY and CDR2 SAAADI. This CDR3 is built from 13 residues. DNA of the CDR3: TGCGCCAGCAGTGAGCAGGGGGGCTACGAGCAGTACTTC. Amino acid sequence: CASSEQGGYEQYF.

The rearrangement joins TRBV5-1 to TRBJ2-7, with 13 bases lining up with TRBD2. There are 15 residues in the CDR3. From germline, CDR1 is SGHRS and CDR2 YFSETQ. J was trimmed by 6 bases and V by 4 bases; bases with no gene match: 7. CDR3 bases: TGCGCCAGCAGCAATCGGACTAGCGGGAGTCGCGAGCAGTACTTC. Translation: CASSNRTSGSREQYF.

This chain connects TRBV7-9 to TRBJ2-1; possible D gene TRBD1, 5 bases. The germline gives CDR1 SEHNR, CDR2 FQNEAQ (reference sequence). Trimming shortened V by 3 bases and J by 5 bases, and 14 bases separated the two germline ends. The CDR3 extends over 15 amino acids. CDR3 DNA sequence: TGTGCCAGCAGCTTTAAGGGGTTGCAGAACAATGAGCAGTTCTTC. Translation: CASSFKGLQNNEQFF.

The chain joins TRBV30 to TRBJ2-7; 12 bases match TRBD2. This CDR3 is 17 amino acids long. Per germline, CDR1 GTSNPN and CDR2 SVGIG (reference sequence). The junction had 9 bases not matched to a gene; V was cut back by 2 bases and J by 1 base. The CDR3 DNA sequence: TGTGCCTGGAGTAAAACTAGCGGGAGGTGGATTTCCTACGAGCAGTACTTC. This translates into CAWSKTSGRWISYEQYF.

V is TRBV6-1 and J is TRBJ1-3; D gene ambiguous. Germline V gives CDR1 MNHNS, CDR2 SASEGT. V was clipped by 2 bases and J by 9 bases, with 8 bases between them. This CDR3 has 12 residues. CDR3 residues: CASSEREVTIYF. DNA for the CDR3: TGTGCCAGCAGTGAAAGGGAGGTCACCATATATTTT.

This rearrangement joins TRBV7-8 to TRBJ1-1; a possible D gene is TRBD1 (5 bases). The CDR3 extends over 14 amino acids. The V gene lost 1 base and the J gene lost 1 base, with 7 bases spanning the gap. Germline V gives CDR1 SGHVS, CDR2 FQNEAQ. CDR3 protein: CASSLGQSNTEAFF. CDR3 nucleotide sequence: TGTGCCAGCAGCTTAGGACAGTCGAACACTGAAGCTTTCTTT.

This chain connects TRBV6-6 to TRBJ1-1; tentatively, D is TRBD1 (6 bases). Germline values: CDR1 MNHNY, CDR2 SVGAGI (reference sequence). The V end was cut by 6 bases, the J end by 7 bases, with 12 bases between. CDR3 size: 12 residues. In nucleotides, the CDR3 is TGTGCCAGCAGAGACGGACAGATTGAAGCTTTCTTT. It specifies CASRDGQIEAFF.

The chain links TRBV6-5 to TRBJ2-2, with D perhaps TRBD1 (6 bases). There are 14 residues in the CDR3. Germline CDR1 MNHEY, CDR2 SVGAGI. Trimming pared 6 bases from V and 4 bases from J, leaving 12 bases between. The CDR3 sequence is CASRDRFGTGELFF. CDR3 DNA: TGTGCCAGCAGAGACAGGTTTGGCACCGGGGAGCTGTTTTTT.

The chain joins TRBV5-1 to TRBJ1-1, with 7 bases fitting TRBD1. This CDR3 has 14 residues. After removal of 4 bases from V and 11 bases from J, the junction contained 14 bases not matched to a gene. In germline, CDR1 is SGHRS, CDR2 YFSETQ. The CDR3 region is CASSRTLADREAFF. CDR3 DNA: TGCGCCAGCAGCCGTACTCTAGCAGACAGGGAGGCTTTCTTT.

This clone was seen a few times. CDR3 region: CASSLNPGLLSGNTIYF. The CDR3 DNA follows: TGTGCCAGTAGCCTTAACCCAGGCCTACTCTCTGGAAACACCATATATTTT. The V call is TRBV19, the J call TRBJ1-3; D not resolved. V was trimmed by 6 bases and J by 0 bases, leaving 18 bases between them. The CDR3 totals 17 residues. CDR1 is LNHDA, CDR2 SQIVND, per germline (reference sequence).

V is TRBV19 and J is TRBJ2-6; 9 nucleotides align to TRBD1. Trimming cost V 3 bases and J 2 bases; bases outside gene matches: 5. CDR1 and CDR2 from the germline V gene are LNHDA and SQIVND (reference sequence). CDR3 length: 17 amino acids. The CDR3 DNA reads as TGTGCCAGTAGTATTATCGGGACAGGGACTGGGGCCAACGTCCTGACTTTC. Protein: CASSIIGTGTGANVLTF.

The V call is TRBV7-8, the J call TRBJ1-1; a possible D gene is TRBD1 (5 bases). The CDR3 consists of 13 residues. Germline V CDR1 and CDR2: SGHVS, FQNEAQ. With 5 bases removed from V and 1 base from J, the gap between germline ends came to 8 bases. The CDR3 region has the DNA TGTGCCAGCAGCCTTGGACAGAACACTGAAGCTTTCTTT. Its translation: CASSLGQNTEAFF.

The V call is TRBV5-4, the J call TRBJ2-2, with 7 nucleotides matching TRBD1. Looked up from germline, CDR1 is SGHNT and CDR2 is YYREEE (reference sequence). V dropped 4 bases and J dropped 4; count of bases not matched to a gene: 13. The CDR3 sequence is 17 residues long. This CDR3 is CASSHTGTASGTGELFF. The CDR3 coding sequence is TGTGCCAGCAGCCACACCGGGACAGCCTCGGGCACCGGGGAGCTGTTTTTT.

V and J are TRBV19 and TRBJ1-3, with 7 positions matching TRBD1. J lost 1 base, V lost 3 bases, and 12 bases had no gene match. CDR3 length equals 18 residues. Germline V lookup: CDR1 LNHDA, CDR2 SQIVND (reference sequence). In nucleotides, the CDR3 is TGTGCCAGTAGTATTACTCCCTGGCAGGGGGGTTCTGGAAACACCATATATTTT. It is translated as CASSITPWQGGSGNTIYF.

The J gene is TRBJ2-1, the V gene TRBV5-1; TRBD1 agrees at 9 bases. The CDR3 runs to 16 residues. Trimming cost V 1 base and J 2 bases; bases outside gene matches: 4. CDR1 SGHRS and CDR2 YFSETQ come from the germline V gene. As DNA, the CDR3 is TGCGCCAGCAGCTTGAGACAGGGGGTGGCCTACAATGAGCAGTTCTTC. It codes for CASSLRQGVAYNEQFF.

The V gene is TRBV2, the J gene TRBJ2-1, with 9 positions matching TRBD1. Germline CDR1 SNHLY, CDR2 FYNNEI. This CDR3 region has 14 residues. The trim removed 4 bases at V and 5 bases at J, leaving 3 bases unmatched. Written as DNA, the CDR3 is TGTGCCAGCAGTGTACGGGACAGGGACAATGAGCAGTTCTTC. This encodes CASSVRDRDNEQFF.

The CDR3 DNA is TGTGCCAGCCAGGCAAGGGGCGCACCCCTCCACTTT. Its translation is CASQARGAPLHF. This chain connects TRBV19 to TRBJ1-6; D possibly corresponds to TRBD1 (5 bases). Germline CDR1 and CDR2: LNHDA and SQIVND (reference sequence). V lost 9 bases to trimming and J lost 11 bases, with 14 bases between them. The CDR3 is made up of 12 amino acids.

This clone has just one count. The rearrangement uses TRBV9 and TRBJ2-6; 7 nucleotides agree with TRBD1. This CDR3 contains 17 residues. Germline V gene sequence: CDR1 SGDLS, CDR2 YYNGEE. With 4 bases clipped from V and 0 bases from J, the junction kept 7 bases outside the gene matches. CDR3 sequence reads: CASSLRDSVSGANVLTF. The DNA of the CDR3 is TGTGCCAGCAGCCTCCGGGACAGCGTCTCTGGGGCCAACGTCCTGACTTTC.